Each of the 4 T cell receptor beta chains below was sequenced from the same sample in a study of cytomegalovirus exposure and HLA in healthy donors. 13 Jbeta primers and 60 Vbeta primers were used for the PCR. Produced via immunoSEQ multiplex PCR; TCRdb's table is partial and in-frame only. The data show under 150,000 clones, around 77% seen once. The sequenced sample was PBMCs. The receptors were gathered from a woman aged 45-60 years in good health and CMV-seronegative.

This clone occurred once. The chain employs TRBV6-5 and TRBJ2-5; D may be TRBD1 (6 bases). Per germline, CDR1 MNHEY and CDR2 SVGAGI. The CDR3 runs to 15 residues. The germline V and J ends were trimmed by 6 bases and 10 bases, with 24 bases remaining between them. The CDR3 nucleotides read TGTGCCAGCAGCAAGCGGACAGAAGTGGGGAATGACCAGTACTTC. Protein sequence: CASSKRTEVGNDQYF.

V gene TRBV10-1 combines with J gene TRBJ2-7; 10 nucleotides match TRBD2. The germline V gene has CDR1 WNHNN and CDR2 SYGVQD (reference sequence). This CDR3 comprises 14 residues. V dropped 2 bases and J dropped 4; count of bases not matched to a gene: 2. The DNA for the CDR3 is TGCGCCAGCAGTGAGACTAGCGGGAAGTACGAGCAGTACTTC. This encodes CASSETSGKYEQYF.

V and J are TRBV7-9 and TRBJ2-3; no clear D gene. Trimming removed 2 bases from V and 2 bases from J, with 14 bases in between. The CDR3 loop spans 16 amino acids. Germline V CDR1 and CDR2: SEHNR, FQNEAQ (reference sequence). As DNA, the CDR3 is TGTGCCAGCAGCTTAAATCCGGGTACCCTCACAGATACGCAGTATTTT. Translated: CASSLNPGTLTDTQYF.

This clone has a handful of counts. The chain couples TRBV25-1 to TRBJ1-1, with a possible D match to TRBD1 (5 bases). Germline V gene sequence: CDR1 MGHDK, CDR2 SYGVNS. The CDR3 has 13 amino acids. Trimming removed 7 bases from V and 1 base from J, with 10 bases in between. Here the CDR3 DNA reads TGTGCCAGCACGCAAGGGGCGAACACTGAAGCTTTCTTT. It is translated as CASTQGANTEAFF. Using reference TRBV25-1 and TRBJ1-1 for the parts outside the CDR3, the full variable domain is EADIYQTPRYLVIGTGKKITLECSQTMGHDKMYWYQQDPGMELHLIHYSYGVNSTEKGDLSSESTVSRIRTEHFPLTLESARPSHTSQYLCASTQGANTEAFFGQGTRLTVV.